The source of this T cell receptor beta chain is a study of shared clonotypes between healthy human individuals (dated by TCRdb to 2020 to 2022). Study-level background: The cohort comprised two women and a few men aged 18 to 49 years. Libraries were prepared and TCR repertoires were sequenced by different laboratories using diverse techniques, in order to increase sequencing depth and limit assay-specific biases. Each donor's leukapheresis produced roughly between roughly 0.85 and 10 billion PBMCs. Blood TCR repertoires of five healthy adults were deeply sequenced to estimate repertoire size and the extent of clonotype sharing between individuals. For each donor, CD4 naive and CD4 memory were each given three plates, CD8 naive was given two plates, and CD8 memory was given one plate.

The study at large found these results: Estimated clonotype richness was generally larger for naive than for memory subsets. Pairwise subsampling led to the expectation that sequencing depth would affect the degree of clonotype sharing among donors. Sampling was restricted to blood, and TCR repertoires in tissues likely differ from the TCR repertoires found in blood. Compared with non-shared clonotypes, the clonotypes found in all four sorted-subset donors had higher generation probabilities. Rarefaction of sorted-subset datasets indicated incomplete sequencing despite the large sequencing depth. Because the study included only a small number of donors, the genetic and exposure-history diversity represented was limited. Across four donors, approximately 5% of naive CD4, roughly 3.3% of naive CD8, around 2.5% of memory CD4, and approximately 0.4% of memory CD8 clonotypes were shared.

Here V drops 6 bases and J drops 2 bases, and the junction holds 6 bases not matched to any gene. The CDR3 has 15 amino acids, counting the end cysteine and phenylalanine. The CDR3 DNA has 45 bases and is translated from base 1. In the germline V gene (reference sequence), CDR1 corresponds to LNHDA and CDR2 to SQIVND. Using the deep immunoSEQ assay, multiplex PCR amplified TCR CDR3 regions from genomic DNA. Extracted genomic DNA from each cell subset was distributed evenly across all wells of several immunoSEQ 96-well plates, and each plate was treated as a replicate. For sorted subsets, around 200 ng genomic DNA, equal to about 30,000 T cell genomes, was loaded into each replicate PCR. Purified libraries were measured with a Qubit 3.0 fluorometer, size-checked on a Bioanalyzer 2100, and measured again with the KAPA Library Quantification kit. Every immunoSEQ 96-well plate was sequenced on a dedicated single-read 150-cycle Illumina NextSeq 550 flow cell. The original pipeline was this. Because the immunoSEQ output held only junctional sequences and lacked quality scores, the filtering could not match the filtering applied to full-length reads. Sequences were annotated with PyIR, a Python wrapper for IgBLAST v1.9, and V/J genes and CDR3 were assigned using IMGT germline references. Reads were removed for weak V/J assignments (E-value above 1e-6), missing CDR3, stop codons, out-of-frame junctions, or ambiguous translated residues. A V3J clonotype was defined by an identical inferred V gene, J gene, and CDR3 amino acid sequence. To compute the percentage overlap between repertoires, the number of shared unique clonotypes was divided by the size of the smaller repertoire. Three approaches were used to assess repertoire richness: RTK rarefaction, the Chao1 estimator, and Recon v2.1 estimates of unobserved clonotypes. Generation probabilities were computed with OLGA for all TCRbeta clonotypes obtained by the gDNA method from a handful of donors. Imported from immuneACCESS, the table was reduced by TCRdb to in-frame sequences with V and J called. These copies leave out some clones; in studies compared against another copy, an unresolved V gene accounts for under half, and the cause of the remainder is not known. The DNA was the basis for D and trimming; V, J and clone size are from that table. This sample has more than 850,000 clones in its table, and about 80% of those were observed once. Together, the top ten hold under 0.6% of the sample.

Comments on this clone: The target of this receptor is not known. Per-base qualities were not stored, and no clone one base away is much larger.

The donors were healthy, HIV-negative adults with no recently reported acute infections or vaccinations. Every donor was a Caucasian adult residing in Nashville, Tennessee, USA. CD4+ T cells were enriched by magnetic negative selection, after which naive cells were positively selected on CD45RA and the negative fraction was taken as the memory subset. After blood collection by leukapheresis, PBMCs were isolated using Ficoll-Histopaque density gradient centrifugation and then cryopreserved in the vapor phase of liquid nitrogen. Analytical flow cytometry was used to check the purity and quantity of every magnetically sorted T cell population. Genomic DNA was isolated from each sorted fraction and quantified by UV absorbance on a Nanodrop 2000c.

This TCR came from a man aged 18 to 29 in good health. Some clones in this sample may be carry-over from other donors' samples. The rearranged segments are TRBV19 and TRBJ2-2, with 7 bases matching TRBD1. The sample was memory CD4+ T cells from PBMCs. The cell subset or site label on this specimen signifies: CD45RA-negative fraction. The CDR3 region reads CASRVRGLNTGELFF. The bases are TGTGCCAGTAGGGTAAGGGGGCTTAACACCGGGGAGCTGTTTTTT.